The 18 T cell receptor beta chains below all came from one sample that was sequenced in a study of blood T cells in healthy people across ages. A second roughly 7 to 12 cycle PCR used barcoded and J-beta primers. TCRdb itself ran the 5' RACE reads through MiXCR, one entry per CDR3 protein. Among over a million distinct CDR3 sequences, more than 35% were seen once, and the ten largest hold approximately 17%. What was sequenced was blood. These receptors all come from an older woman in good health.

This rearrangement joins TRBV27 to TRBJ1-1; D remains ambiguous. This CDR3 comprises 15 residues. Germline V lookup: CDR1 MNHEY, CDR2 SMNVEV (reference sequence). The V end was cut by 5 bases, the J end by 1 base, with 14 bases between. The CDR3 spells CASSIWGSRNTEAFF. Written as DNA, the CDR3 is TGTGCCAGCAGTATCTGGGGAAGCAGGAACACTGAAGCTTTCTTT.

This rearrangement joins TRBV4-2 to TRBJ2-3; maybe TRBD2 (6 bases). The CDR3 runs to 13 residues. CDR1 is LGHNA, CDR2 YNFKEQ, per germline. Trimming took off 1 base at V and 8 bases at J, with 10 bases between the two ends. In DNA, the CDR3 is TGTGCCAGCAGCCAAGTGGGGGGACCTACGCAGTATTTT. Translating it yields CASSQVGGPTQYF.

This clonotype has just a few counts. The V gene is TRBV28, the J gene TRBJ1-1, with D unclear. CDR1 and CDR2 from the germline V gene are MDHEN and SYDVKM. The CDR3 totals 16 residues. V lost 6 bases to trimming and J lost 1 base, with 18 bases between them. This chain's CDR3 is CASSRLDGPANTEAFF. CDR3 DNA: TGTGCCAGCAGCCGATTGGACGGACCCGCGAACACTGAAGCTTTCTTT.

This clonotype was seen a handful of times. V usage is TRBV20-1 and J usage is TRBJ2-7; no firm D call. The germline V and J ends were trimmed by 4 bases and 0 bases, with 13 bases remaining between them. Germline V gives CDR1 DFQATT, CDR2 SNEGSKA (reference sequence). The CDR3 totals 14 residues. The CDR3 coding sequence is TGCAGTGCTAAGTACAACCCAAGCTCCTACGAGCAGTACTTC. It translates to CSAKYNPSSYEQYF.

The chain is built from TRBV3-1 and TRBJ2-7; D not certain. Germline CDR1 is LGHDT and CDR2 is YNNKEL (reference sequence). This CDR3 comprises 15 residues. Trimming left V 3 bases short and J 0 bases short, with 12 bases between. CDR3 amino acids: CASSQGDFHSYEQYF. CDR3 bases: TGTGCCAGCAGCCAGGGTGACTTTCACTCCTACGAGCAGTACTTC.

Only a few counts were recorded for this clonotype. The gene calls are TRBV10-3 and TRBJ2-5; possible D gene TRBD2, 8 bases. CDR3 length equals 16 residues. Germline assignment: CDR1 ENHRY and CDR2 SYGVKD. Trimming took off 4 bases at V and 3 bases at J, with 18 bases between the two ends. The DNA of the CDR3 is TGTGCCATCAGTGGGACAGGACTAGCCGGAAAAGAGACCCAGTACTTC. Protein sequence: CAISGTGLAGKETQYF.

For the CDR3, the DNA is TGCAGTGCTAGAATCTGGCGAGCGGGGGCCTACAATGAGCAGTTCTTC. Its protein product is CSARIWRAGAYNEQFF. J is TRBJ2-1 and V is TRBV20-1, with TRBD2 matching 8 bases. V was pared by 2 bases and J by 2 bases, with 8 bases of the junction left unmatched. CDR3 length: 16 residues. Germline assignment: CDR1 DFQATT and CDR2 SNEGSKA (reference sequence).

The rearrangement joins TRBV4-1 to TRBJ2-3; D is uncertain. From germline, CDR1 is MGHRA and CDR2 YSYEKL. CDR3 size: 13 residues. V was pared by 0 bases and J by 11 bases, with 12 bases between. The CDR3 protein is CASSQDPRWEQYF. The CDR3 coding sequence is TGCGCCAGCAGCCAAGACCCGCGCTGGGAGCAGTATTTT.

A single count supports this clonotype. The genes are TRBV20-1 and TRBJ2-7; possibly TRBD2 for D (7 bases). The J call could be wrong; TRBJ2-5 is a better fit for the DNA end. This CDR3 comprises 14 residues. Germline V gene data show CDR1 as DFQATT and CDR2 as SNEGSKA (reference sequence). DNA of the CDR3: TGCAGTGCTAGGGGGGGGCGTGGAGTGGGGACCCAGTACTTC. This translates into CSARGGRGVGTQYF.

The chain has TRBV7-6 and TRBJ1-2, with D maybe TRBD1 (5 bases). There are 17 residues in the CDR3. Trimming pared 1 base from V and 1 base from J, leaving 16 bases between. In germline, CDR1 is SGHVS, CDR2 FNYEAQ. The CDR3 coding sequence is TGTGCCAGCAGCTTAGACAGGAGCAAGGATTATAACTATGGCTACACCTTC. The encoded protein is CASSLDRSKDYNYGYTF. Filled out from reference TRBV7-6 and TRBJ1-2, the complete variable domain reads GAGVSQSPRYKVTKRGQDVALRCDPISGHVSLYWYRQALGQGPEFLTYFNYEAQQDKSGLPNDRFSAERPEGSISTLTIQRTEQRDSAMYRCASSLDRSKDYNYGYTFGSGTRLTVV.

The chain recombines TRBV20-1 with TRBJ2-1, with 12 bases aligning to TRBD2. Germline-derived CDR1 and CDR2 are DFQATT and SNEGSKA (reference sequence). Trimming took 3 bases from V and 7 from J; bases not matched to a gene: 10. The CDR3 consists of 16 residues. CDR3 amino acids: CSASPYLAGGRNEQFF. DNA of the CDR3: TGCAGTGCTAGCCCTTATCTAGCGGGAGGGCGGAATGAGCAGTTCTTC.

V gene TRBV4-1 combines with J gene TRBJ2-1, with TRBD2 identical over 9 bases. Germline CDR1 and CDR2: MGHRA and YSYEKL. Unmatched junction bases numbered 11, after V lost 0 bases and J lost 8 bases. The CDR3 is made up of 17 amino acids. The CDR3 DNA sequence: TGCGCCAGCAGCCAAGATCCGGCGGGAGGGCCCCGCGATGAGCAGTTCTTC. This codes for CASSQDPAGGPRDEQFF.

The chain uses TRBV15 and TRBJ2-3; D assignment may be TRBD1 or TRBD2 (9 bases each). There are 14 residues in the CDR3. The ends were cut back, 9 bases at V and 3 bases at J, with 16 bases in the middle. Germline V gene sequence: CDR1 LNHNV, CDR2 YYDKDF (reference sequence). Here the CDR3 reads CATSGGQGTDTQYF. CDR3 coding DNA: TGTGCCACTAGCGGGGGACAGGGAACAGATACGCAGTATTTT.

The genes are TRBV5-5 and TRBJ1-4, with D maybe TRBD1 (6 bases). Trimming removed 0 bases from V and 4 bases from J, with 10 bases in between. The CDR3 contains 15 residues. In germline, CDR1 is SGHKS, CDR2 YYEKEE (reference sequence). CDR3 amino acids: CASSLGQEINEKLFF. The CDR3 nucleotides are TGTGCCAGCAGCTTGGGACAGGAGATTAATGAAAAACTGTTTTTT.

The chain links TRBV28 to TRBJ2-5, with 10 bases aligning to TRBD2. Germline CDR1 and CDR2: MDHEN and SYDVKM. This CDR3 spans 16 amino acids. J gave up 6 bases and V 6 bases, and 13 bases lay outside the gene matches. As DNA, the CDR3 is TGTGCCAGCAGCTTTCCGGGAGCGGGAGGGCAACAGACCCAGTACTTC. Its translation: CASSFPGAGGQQTQYF.

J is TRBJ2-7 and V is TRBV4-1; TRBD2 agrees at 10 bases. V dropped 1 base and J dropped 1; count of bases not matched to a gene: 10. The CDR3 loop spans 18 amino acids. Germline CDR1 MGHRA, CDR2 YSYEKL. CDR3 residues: CASSQAAVAGGPSYEQYF. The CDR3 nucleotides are TGCGCCAGCAGCCAAGCGGCGGTAGCGGGAGGACCTTCCTACGAGCAGTACTTC.

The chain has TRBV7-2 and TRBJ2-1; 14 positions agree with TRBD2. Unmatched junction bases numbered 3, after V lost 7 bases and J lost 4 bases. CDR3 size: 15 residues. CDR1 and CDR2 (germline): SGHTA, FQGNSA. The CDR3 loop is CASTGTSGSYNEQFF. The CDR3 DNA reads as TGTGCCAGCACCGGGACTAGCGGGAGTTACAATGAGCAGTTCTTC.

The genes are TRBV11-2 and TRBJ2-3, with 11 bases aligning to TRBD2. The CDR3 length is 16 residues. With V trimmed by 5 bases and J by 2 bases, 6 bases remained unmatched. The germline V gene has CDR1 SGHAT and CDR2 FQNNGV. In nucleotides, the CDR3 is TGTGCCAGCAGCACGACTAGCGGGGAAGACACAGATACGCAGTATTTT. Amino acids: CASSTTSGEDTDTQYF.